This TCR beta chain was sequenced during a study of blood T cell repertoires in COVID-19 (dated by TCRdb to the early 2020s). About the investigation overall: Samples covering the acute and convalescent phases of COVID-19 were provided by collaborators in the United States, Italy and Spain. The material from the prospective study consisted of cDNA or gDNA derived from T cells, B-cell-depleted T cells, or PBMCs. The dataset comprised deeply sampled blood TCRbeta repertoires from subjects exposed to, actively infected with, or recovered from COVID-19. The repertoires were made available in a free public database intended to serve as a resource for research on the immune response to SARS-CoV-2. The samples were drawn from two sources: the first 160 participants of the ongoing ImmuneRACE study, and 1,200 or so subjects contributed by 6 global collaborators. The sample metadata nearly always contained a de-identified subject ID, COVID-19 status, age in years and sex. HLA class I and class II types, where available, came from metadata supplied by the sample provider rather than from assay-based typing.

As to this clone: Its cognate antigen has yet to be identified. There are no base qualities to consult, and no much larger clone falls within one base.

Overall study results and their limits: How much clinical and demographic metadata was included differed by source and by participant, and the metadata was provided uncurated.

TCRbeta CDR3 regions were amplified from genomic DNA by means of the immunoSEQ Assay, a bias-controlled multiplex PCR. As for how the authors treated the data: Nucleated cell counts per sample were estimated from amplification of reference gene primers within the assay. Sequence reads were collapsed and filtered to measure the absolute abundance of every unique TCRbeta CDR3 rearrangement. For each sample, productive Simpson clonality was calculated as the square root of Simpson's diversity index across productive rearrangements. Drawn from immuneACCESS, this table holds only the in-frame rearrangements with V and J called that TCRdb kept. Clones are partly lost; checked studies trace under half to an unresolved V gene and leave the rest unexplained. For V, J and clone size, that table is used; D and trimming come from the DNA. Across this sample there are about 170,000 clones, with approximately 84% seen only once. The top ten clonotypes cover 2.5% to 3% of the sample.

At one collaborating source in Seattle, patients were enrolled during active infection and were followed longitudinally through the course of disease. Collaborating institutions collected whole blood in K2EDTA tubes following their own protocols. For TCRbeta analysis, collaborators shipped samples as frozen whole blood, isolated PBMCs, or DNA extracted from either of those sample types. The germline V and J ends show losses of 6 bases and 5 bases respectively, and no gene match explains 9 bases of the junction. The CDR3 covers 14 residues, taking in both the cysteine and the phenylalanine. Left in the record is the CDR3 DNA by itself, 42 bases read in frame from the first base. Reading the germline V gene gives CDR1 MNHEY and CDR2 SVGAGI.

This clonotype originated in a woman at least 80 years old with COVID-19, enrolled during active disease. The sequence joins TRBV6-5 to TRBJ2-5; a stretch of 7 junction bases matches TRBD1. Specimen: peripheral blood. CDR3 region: CASRTGVGEETQYF. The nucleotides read TGTGCCAGCAGAACAGGGGTGGGGGAGGAGACCCAGTACTTC.